The T cell receptor (beta chain) under discussion was sequenced for a study of T cell responses to AZD1222 COVID-19 vaccine. Turning to the study itself: Pooling of second doses given at about 4 or about 12 weeks was done. Study-wide findings and caveats: Variant regions that are unmutated are reportedly the target of nearly half of spike-specific TCRs.

Clones were read by immunoSEQ multiplex PCR, and TCRdb kept only the in-frame ones, dropping some. Found here are approximately 67,000 clones, 84% of them singletons; the top ten hold around 20%. This CDR3 spans 15 amino acids. J was trimmed by 0 bases and V by 0 bases; bases with no gene match: 1. Germline lookup yields CDR1 LGHNA and CDR2 YSLEER. Details on this clone: Its cognate antigen is unknown.

This chain uses TRBV4-3 with TRBJ1-2; 7 bases fit TRBD1. Source: peripheral blood, taken on day 0 of AZD1222 vaccination. The origin of this receptor is an adult in good health. CDR3 loop: CASSQDTGANYGYTF. The CDR3 DNA sequence: TGCGCCAGCAGCCAAGATACAGGGGCTAACTATGGCTACACCTTC.